This TCR beta chain was identified during a study of blood T cell repertoires in COVID-19. Study overall: PBMCs, B-cell-depleted T cells, or T cells were the source of the cDNA or gDNA that made up the material.

Cohorts were based on clinical histories the participants reported. In the 2 weeks before study entry, exposed participants met a COVID-19 case, which was PCR-confirmed or clinician-diagnosed. The V gene lost 3 bases and the J gene lost 4 bases, with 15 bases spanning the gap. The CDR3 length is 15 residues. Germline CDR1 reads LNHDA; CDR2 reads SQIVND (reference sequence). Per the original methods: Amplification with reference gene primers provided the estimates of nucleated cell counts. Repertoires were generated with immunoSEQ multiplex PCR, while TCRdb's copy carries only in-frame clones and drops some. The V and J calls and clone size were taken over from that table, and D and trimming were inferred from the DNA. The repertoire has more than 250,000 clones, roughly 80% of them found once; the top ten carry 5%.

The material sequenced was PBMCs or T cells enriched from blood (not recorded which). The receptor comes from a man aged 35-49 years who had been exposed to COVID-19. The rearrangement uses TRBV19 and TRBJ2-5; no reliable D call. CDR3 sequence (DNA): TGTGCCAGTAGTATTATGCTTGAGTCGGGAGAGACCCAGTACTTC. Translating it yields CASSIMLESGETQYF.